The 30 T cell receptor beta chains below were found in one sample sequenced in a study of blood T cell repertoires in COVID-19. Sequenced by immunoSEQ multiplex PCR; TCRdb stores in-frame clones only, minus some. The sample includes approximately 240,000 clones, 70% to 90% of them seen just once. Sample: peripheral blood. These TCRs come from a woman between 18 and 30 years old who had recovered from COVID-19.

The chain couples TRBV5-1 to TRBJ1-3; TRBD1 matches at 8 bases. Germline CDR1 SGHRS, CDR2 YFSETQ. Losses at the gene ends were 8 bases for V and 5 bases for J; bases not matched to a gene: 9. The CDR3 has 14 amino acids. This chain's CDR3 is CASTNDRGRNTIYF. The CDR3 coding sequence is TGCGCCAGTACCAATGACAGGGGTAGAAACACCATATATTTT.

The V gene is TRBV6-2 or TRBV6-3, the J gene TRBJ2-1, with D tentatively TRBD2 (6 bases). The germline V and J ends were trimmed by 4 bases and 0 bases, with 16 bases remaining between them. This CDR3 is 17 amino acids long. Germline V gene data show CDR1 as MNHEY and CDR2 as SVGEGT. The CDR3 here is CASSLPTRFSSYNEQFF. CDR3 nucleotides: TGTGCCAGCAGTTTGCCGACTAGATTTAGCTCCTACAATGAGCAGTTCTTC.

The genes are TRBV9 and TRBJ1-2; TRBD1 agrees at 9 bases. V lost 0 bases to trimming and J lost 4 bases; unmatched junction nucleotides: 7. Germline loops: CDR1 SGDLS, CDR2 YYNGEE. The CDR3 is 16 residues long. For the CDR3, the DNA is TGTGCCAGCAGCGTAGGGGACAGGGTGGGACCCTATGGCTACACCTTC. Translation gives CASSVGDRVGPYGYTF.

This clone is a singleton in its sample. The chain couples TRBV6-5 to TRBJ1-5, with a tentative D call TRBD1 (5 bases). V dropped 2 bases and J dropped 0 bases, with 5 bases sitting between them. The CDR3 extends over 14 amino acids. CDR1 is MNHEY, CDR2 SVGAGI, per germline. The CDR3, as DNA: TGTGCCAGCAGTTACGGGGCTAGCAATCAGCCCCAGCATTTT. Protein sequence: CASSYGASNQPQHF.

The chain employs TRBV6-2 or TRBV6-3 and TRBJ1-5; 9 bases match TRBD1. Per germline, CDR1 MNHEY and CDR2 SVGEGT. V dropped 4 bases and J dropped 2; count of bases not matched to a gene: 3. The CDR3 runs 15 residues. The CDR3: CASSLDRGGNQPQHF. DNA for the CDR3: TGTGCCAGCAGTTTGGACAGGGGCGGCAATCAGCCCCAGCATTTT.

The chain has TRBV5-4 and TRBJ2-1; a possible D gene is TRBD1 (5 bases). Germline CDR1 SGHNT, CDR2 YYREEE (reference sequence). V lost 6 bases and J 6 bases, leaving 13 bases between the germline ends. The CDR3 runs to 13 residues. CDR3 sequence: CASTRAEVNEQFF. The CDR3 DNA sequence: TGTGCCAGCACCAGGGCTGAGGTCAATGAGCAGTTCTTC. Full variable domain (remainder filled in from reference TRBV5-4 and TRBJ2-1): ETGVTQSPTHLIKTRGQQVTLRCSSQSGHNTVSWYQQALGQGPQFIFQYYREEENGRGNFPPRFSGLQFPNYSSELNVNALELDDSALYLCASTRAEVNEQFFGPGTRLTVL.

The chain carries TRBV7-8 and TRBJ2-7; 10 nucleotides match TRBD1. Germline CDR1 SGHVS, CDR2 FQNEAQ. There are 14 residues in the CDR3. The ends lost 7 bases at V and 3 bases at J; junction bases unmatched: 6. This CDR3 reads CASTMRDRGYEQYF. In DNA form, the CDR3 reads TGTGCCAGCACCATGAGGGACAGGGGCTACGAGCAGTACTTC.

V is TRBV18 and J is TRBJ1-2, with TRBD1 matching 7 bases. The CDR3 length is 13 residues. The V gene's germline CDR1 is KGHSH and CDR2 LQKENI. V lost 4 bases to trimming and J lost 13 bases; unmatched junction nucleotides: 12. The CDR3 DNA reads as TGTGCCAGCTCACTCGACGGGACAGCCGGAGTCACCTTC. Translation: CASSLDGTAGVTF.

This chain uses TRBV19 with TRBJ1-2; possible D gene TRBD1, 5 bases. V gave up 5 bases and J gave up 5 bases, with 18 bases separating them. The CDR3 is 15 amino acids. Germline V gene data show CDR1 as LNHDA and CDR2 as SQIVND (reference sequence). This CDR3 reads CASSADGSGMYGYTF. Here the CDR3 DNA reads TGTGCCAGTAGTGCCGACGGGTCAGGGATGTATGGCTACACCTTC.

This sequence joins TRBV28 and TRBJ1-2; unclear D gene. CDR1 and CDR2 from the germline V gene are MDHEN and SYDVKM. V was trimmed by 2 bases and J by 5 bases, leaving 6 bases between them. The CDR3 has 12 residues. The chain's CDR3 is CASSLRGYGYTF. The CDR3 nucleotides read TGTGCCAGCAGTTTAAGAGGGTATGGCTACACCTTC.

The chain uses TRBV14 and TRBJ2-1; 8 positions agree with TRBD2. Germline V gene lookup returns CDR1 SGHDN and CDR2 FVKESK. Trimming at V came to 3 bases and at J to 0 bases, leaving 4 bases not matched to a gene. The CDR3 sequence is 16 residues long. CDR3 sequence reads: CASSHFSGSSYNEQFF. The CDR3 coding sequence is TGTGCCAGCAGCCACTTCAGCGGGAGCTCCTACAATGAGCAGTTCTTC.

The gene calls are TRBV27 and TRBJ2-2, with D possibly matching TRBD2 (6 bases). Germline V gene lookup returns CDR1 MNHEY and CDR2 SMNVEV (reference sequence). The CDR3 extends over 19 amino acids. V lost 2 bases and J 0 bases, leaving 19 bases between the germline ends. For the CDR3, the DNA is TGTGCCAGCAGTTTAGGGCGGGAAAACAACCCGACGAACACCGGGGAGCTGTTTTTT. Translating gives CASSLGRENNPTNTGELFF.

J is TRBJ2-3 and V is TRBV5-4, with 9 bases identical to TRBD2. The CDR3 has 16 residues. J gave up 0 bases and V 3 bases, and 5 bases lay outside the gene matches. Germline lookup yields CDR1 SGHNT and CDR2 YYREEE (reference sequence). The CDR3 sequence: CASSSRLAASTDTQYF. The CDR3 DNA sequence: TGTGCCAGCAGCTCCCGACTAGCGGCTAGCACAGATACGCAGTATTTT. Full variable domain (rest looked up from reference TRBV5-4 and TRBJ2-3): ETGVTQSPTHLIKTRGQQVTLRCSSQSGHNTVSWYQQALGQGPQFIFQYYREEENGRGNFPPRFSGLQFPNYSSELNVNALELDDSALYLCASSSRLAASTDTQYFGPGTRLTVL.

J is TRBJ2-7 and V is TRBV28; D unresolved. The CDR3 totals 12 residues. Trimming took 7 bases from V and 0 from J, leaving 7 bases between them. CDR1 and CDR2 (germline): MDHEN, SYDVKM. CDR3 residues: CASTGYSYEQYF. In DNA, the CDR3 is TGTGCCAGCACCGGGTACTCCTACGAGCAGTACTTC.

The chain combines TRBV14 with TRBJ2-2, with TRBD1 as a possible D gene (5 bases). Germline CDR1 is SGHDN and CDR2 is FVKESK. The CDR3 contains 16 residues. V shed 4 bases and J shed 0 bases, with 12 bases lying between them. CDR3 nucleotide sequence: TGTGCCAGCAGCCTCTTCGGACACCCGAACACCGGGGAGCTGTTTTTT. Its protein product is CASSLFGHPNTGELFF.

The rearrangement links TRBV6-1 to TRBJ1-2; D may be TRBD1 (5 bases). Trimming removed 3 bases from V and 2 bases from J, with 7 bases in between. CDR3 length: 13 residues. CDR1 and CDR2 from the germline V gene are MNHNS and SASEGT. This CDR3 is CASSDPGNYGYTF. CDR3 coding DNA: TGTGCCAGCAGTGACCCAGGGAACTATGGCTACACCTTC.

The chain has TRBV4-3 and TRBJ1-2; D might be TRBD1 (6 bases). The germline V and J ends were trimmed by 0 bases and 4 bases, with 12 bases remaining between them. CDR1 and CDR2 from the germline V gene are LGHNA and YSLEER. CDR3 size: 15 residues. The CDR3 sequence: CASSQDQGQGYGYTF. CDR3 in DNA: TGCGCCAGCAGCCAAGATCAGGGGCAGGGCTATGGCTACACCTTC.

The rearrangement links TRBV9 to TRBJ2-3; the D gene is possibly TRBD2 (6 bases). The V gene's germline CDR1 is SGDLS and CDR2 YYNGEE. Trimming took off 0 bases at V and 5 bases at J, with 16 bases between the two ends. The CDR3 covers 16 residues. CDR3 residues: CASSVGGGQVGDTQYF. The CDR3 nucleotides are TGTGCCAGCAGCGTAGGAGGAGGGCAGGTTGGAGATACGCAGTATTTT. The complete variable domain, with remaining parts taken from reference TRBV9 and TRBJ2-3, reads DSGVTQTPKHLITATGQRVTLRCSPRSGDLSVYWYQQSLDQGLQFLIQYYNGEERAKGNILERFSAQQFPDLHSELNLSSLELGDSALYFCASSVGGGQVGDTQYFGPGTRLTVL.

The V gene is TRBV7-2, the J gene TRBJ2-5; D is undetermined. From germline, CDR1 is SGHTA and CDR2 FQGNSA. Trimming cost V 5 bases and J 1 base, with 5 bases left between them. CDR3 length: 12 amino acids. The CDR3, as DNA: TGTGCCAGCAGCAAACTCCAAGAGACCCAGTACTTC. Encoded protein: CASSKLQETQYF. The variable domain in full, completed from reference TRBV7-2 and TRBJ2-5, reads GAGVSQSPSNKVTEKGKDVELRCDPISGHTALYWYRQSLGQGLEFLIYFQGNSAPDKSGLPSDRFSAERTGGSVSTLTIQRTQQEDSAVYLCASSKLQETQYFGPGTRLLVL.

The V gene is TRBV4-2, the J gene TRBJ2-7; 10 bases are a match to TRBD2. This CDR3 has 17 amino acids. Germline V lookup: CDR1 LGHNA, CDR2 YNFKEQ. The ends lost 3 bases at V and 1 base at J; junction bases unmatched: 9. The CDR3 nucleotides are TGTGCCAGCAGCCAGGGGACTAGCGAACCCGGTTCCTACGAGCAGTACTTC. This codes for CASSQGTSEPGSYEQYF.

DNA of the CDR3: TGTGCCAGCAGCCGAAGCCATTCAAGCACAGATACGCAGTATTTT. It encodes CASSRSHSSTDTQYF. J is TRBJ2-3 and V is TRBV28, with no clear D. This CDR3 is 15 amino acids long. CDR1 and CDR2 from the germline V gene are MDHEN and SYDVKM. V lost 6 bases, J lost 0 bases, and 13 bases lay in between.

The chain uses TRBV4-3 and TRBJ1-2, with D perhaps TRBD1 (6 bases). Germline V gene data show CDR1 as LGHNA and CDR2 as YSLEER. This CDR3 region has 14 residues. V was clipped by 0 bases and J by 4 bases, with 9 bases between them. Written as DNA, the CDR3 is TGCGCCAGCAGCCAAGAAACAGGGTTCTATGGCTACACCTTC. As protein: CASSQETGFYGYTF.

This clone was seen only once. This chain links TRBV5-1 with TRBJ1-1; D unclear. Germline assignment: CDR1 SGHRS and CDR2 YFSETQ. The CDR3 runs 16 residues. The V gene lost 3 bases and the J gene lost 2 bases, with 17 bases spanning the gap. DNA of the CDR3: TGCGCCAGCAGCTCCCAAACTCGGGTCCCCAACACTGAAGCTTTCTTT. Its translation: CASSSQTRVPNTEAFF.

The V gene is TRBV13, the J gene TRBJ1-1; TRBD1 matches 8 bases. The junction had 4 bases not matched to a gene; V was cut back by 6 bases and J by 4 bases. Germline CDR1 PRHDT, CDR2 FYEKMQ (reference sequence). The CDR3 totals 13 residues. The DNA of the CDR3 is TGTGCCAGCAGGGGCAGGGGGCCCACTGAAGCTTTCTTT. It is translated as CASRGRGPTEAFF.

The CDR3 region is CASSSTGAGNTIYF. The CDR3 region has the DNA TGTGCCAGCAGCTCGACAGGGGCTGGAAACACCATATATTTT. The chain uses TRBV7-8 and TRBJ1-3; 8 bases line up with TRBD1. Per germline, CDR1 SGHVS and CDR2 FQNEAQ. The length of the CDR3 is 14 residues. Unmatched junction bases numbered 1, after V lost 4 bases and J lost 2 bases.

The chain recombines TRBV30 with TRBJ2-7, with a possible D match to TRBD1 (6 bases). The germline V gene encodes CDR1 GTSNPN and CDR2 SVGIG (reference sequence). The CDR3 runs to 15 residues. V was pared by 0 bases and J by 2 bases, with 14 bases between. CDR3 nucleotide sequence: TGTGCCTGGAGTGTACCCCGACAGGTAGCCTACGAGCAGTACTTC. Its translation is CAWSVPRQVAYEQYF.

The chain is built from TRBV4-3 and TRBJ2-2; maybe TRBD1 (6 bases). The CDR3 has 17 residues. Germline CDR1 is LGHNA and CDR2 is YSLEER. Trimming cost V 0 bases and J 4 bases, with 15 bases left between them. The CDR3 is CASSQEPGAASTGELFF. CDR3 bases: TGCGCCAGCAGCCAAGAACCAGGGGCTGCTAGCACCGGGGAGCTGTTTTTT.

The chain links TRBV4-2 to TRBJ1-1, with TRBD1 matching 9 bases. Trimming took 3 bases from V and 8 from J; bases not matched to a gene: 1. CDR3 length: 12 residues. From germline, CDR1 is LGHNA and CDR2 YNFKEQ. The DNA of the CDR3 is TGTGCCAGCAGCCAGGGGACAGGGGAAGCTTTCTTT. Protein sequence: CASSQGTGEAFF.

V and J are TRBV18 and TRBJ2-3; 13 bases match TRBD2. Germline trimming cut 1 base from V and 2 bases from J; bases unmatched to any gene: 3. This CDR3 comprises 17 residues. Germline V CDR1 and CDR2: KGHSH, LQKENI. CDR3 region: CASSPRGLAGVTDTQYF. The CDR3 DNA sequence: TGTGCCAGCTCACCACGAGGACTAGCGGGAGTCACAGATACGCAGTATTTT. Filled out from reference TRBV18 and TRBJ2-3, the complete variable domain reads NAGVMQNPRHLVRRRGQEARLRCSPMKGHSHVYWYRQLPEEGLKFMVYLQKENIIDESGMPKERFSAEFPKEGPSILRIQQVVRGDSAAYFCASSPRGLAGVTDTQYFGPGTRLTVL.

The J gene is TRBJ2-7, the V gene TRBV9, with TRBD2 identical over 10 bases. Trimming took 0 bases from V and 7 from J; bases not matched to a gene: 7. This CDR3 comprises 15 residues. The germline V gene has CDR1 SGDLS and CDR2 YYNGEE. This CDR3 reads CASSVDLAGAEEQYF. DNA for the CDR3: TGTGCCAGCAGCGTAGACCTAGCGGGAGCGGAAGAGCAGTACTTC.